The rows below give T cell receptor beta chains drawn from one sample of a study of early T cells in non-severe SARS-CoV-2 infection. TCRdb fed the 5' RACE reads into MiXCR, producing one record per CDR3 protein. The data show 70,000 to 90,000 distinct CDR3 sequences, with around 15% seen just once and roughly an eighth held by the top ten. The sequenced sample was whole blood. These receptors all come from an adult who was a healthcare worker with PCR-confirmed SARS-CoV-2 infection or an uninfected control (not recorded which). Each CDR3 is given with its conserved first and last residue. The D gene is left open where the match is weak. Size values are once, few and many counts, or a class for expanded clones, and some rows have none.

d_call,j_call,clone_size,v_call,cdr3_nt,cdr3_aa
NA,TRBJ1-6,NA,TRBV27,TGTGCCAGCAGTTTTAAGGCAAGCTCCTATAATTCACCCCTCCACTTT,CASSFKASSYNSPLHF
TRBD2,TRBJ2-1,few,TRBV11-2,TGTGCCAGCAGCTTAAGGCTAGCGGGAGACCGCAATGAGCAGTTCTTC,CASSLRLAGDRNEQFF
NA,TRBJ2-7,NA,TRBV10-3,TGTGCCTCCACGATTGCCAGTTCTTCCTACGAGCAGTACTTC,CASTIASSSYEQYF
TRBD1,TRBJ2-2,many,TRBV18,TGTGCCAGCTCATCCGACAGGGGAGGGAACACCGGGGAGCTGTTTTTT,CASSSDRGGNTGELFF
TRBD1,TRBJ1-1,NA,TRBV6-2/TRBV6-3,TGTGCCAGCAGTCGCAAGGCAGGGGGCTTGCACACTGAAGCTTTCTTT,CASSRKAGGLHTEAFF
NA,TRBJ1-2,NA,TRBV19,TGTGCCAGTAGTATCCACCCTGAAAGGGGGGGCGGCTACACCTTC,CASSIHPERGGGYTF
NA,TRBJ1-4,few,TRBV15,TGTGCCACCAGCAGGGGGGAAAATGAAAAACTGTTTTTT,CATSRGENEKLFF
NA,TRBJ1-1,NA,TRBV10-3,TGTGCCATCAGCAAGGACGGCGCCACTGAAGCTTTCTTT,CAISKDGATEAFF
NA,TRBJ2-7,NA,TRBV7-8,TGTGCCAGCAAGGCGGCCCCGAGCTCCTACGAGCAGTACTTC,CASKAAPSSYEQYF
NA,TRBJ2-1,NA,TRBV30,TGTGCCTGGAGTTGGGGGACACTCGATGAGCAGTTCTTC,CAWSWGTLDEQFF
NA,TRBJ2-1,few,TRBV6-2/TRBV6-3,TGTGCCAGCAGTCCCACGGACAGCTACAATGAGCAGTTCTTC,CASSPTDSYNEQFF
NA,TRBJ2-3,many,TRBV7-2,TGTGCCAGCAGCTTAGGGGTCGCAAGAGATACGCAGTATTTT,CASSLGVARDTQYF
TRBD1,TRBJ1-1,few,TRBV4-3,TGCGCCAGCAGCCAAGATGGGCCAGGGGGTCATAGTGAAGCTTTCTTT,CASSQDGPGGHSEAFF
TRBD1,TRBJ1-2,few,TRBV18,TGTGCCAGCTCACCACAGGGGGCCTTATCTAACTATGGCTACACCTTC,CASSPQGALSNYGYTF
TRBD1,TRBJ1-1,NA,TRBV14,TGTGCCAGCAGCCAAAGGGGGGACAGGGAAATCTACATGAACACTGAAGCTTTCTTT,CASSQRGDREIYMNTEAFF
NA,TRBJ1-1,few,TRBV20-1,TGCAGTGCCCACGGACAGAAAATGAACACTGAAGCTTTCTTT,CSAHGQKMNTEAFF
TRBD2,TRBJ2-7,many,TRBV7-8,TGTGCCAGCAGCCAGACTAGCGGGGGCTCCTACGAGCAGTACTTC,CASSQTSGGSYEQYF
NA,TRBJ2-5,NA,TRBV11-2,TGTGCCAGCAGCTTAGATGGTGAAGGAAAGACCCAGTACTTC,CASSLDGEGKTQYF
NA,TRBJ2-1,NA,TRBV4-1,TGCGCCAGCAGCCAAGAGGAGGCGGATATTGAGCAGTTCTTC,CASSQEEADIEQFF
NA,TRBJ2-5,many,TRBV20-1,TGCAGTGCTAGAGCTGCGGGTCGGGAGACCCAGTACTTC,CSARAAGRETQYF
NA,TRBJ2-7,few,TRBV4-1,TGCGCCAGCAGCCAAGTGCGGCAGGGTATCTACGAGCAGTACTTC,CASSQVRQGIYEQYF
TRBD2,TRBJ2-7,NA,TRBV11-2,TGTGCCAGCAGCTTATTAGCGGGCGCGTCCTACGAGCAGTACTTC,CASSLLAGASYEQYF
NA,TRBJ2-7,NA,TRBV20-1,TGCAGTGCTAGAAGCCCCCCCGGGCGCGGAAACTCCTACGAGCAGTACTTC,CSARSPPGRGNSYEQYF
TRBD2,TRBJ2-5,many,TRBV24-1,TGTGCCACCAGTGAAACGAGCGGGATCCGCGAGACCCAGTACTTC,CATSETSGIRETQYF
TRBD2,TRBJ2-3,NA,TRBV7-8,TGTGCCAGCAGCTCAGTCCTAGCGGTTCTCACAGATACGCAGTATTTT,CASSSVLAVLTDTQYF
NA,TRBJ2-7,NA,TRBV29-1,TGCAGCGTTGATCGGGCAGGGACTCGGGAGCAGTACTTC,CSVDRAGTREQYF
NA,TRBJ2-3,NA,TRBV5-4,TGTGCCAGCAGCTTGCGGCGGAGCACAGATACGCAGTATTTT,CASSLRRSTDTQYF
NA,TRBJ1-1,NA,TRBV6-1,TGTGCCAGCAGTGATAGGGGCAGGGCCCGGACTGAAGCTTTCTTT,CASSDRGRARTEAFF
NA,TRBJ2-5,NA,TRBV11-3,TGTGCCAGCAGTCCAGGGAGCAGCGAGACCCAGTACTTC,CASSPGSSETQYF
NA,TRBJ1-1,many,TRBV10-1,TGCGCCAGCAGTGAAAACCTGAACACTGAAGCTTTCTTT,CASSENLNTEAFF
TRBD2,TRBJ2-1,few,TRBV20-1,TGCAGTGCTAGAGAGCCGGGACTAGCGGGAGCCCACTACAATGAGCAGTTCTTC,CSAREPGLAGAHYNEQFF
TRBD2,TRBJ2-3,NA,TRBV20-1,TGCAGTGTTCTCGCGGGAGGCGGAGATACGCAGTATTTT,CSVLAGGGDTQYF
TRBD2,TRBJ2-3,few,TRBV19,TGTGCCAGTGGGGGGGCTAGCGGGCTCGTCGTCTCTAGCACAGATACGCAGTATTTT,CASGGASGLVVSSTDTQYF
TRBD1,TRBJ2-7,few,TRBV5-4,TGTGCCAGCACCGGACAGGGCCGTGACGAGCAGTACTTC,CASTGQGRDEQYF
NA,TRBJ2-2,few,TRBV6-6,TGTGCCAGCAGTTATACGGACACCGGGGAGCTGTTTTTT,CASSYTDTGELFF
NA,TRBJ2-5,NA,TRBV7-9,TGTGCCAGCAGCTTAGCAGGGGCAGAGACCCAGTACTTC,CASSLAGAETQYF
TRBD1,TRBJ2-7,many,TRBV6-6,TGTGCCAGCAGCCCATCCGACAGGGGGCAAAAGCGAGAGCAGTACTTC,CASSPSDRGQKREQYF
NA,TRBJ1-2,few,TRBV19,TGTGCCAGTAGTAGAGGTCAAGGAGGTGGCTATGGCTACACCTTC,CASSRGQGGGYGYTF
TRBD1,TRBJ2-1,NA,TRBV10-2,TGCGCCAGCAGTGGGGACAGGGTAAACAATGAGCAGTTCTTC,CASSGDRVNNEQFF
TRBD1,TRBJ2-3,NA,TRBV24-1,TGTGCCACCGAAGGCAGGACAGGGGACACAGATACGCAGTATTTT,CATEGRTGDTDTQYF
NA,TRBJ2-3,many,TRBV20-1,TGCAGTGCCGACTCCGGACTATTCACCACAGATACGCAGTATTTT,CSADSGLFTTDTQYF
TRBD2,TRBJ2-7,NA,TRBV6-2/TRBV6-3,TGTGCCAGCAGTTACTCGAGCGGGTCAGCGGGAGGATGGTACGAGCAGTACTTC,CASSYSSGSAGGWYEQYF
NA,TRBJ2-3,NA,TRBV20-1,TGCAGTGCTAGGTCCAGGGTCATTACACCTAGCACAGATACGCAGTATTTT,CSARSRVITPSTDTQYF
NA,TRBJ1-3,many,TRBV7-9,TGTGCCAGCAGCTTAGGGGGCCCGCAGGGCTCTGGAAACACCATATATTTT,CASSLGGPQGSGNTIYF
NA,TRBJ2-2,NA,TRBV20-1,TGCAGTGCTATGCGGGGGCCGAGGACCGGGGAGCTGTTTTTT,CSAMRGPRTGELFF
TRBD1,TRBJ1-6,NA,TRBV14,TGTGCCAGCTCGACAGGGAATTCACCCCTCCACTTT,CASSTGNSPLHF
TRBD1,TRBJ2-5,few,TRBV10-3,TGTGCCATCAGTCGGGACAGCACTAAAGAGACCCAGTACTTC,CAISRDSTKETQYF
TRBD1,TRBJ1-1,few,TRBV20-1,TGCAGTGCTAAAGGGGGCTGGAACACTGAAGCTTTCTTT,CSAKGGWNTEAFF
TRBD1,TRBJ2-2,NA,TRBV5-5,TGTGCCAGCAGCTTGGCGGGCAGGGGGAATGACGGGGAGCTGTTTTTT,CASSLAGRGNDGELFF
TRBD1,TRBJ2-7,NA,TRBV29-1,TGCAGCGCTCTGACAGGGACCTACGAGCAGTACTTC,CSALTGTYEQYF
NA,TRBJ1-6,many,TRBV9,TGTGCCAGCAGCGTTAGGGATAATTCACCCCTCCACTTT,CASSVRDNSPLHF
NA,TRBJ1-6,NA,TRBV12-3/TRBV12-4,TGTGCCAGCAGTCTGGGGCTGGGTCTGAATTCACCCCTCCACTTT,CASSLGLGLNSPLHF
NA,TRBJ1-6,NA,TRBV29-1,TGCAGCGTCCGACCGAGCCGAAATTCACCCCTCCACTTT,CSVRPSRNSPLHF